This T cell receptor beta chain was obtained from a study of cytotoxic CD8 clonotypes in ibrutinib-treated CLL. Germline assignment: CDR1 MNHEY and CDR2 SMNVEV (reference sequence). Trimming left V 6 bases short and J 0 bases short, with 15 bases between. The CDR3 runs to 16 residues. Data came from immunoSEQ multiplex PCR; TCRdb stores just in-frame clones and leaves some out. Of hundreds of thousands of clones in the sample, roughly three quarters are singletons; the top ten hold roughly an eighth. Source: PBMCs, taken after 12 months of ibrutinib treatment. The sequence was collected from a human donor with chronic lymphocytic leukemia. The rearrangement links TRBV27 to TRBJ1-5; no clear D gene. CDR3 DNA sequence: TGTGCCAGCAGACGGGTGGCACAGAATAGCAATCAGCCCCAGCATTTT. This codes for CASRRVAQNSNQPQHF.